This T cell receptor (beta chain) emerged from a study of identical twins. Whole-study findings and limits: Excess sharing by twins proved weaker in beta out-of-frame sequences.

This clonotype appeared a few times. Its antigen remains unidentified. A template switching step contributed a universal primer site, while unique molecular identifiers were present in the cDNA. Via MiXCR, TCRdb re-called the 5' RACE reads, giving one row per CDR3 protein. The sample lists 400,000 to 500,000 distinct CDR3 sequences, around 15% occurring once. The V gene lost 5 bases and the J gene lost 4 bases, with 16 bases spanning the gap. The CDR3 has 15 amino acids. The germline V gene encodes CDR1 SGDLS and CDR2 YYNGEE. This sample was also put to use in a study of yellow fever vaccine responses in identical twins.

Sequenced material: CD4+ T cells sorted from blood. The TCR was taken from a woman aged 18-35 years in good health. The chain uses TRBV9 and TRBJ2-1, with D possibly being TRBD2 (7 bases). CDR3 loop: CASSGGGVTYNEQFF. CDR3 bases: TGTGCCAGCAGTGGGGGGGGCGTTACTTACAATGAGCAGTTCTTC.